These T cell receptor beta chains were read from a single sample in a study of OX40 agonist ivuxolimab in advanced cancers. TCRdb keeps only in-frame clones here, not all; method: immunoSEQ multiplex PCR. In the table there are 28,000 or so clones, approximately 86% of which are singletons. Sequenced here: CD4+ or CD8+ T cells sorted from blood, sampled in a trial of the OX40 agonist ivuxolimab. These receptors were collected from an adult with an advanced solid tumor such as melanoma, head and neck, liver or kidney cancer. Both conserved end residues are part of each CDR3. Part of the rows lack a size; the others show once, few, many or a class for expanded clones.

cdr3_aa | j_call | clone_size | v_call
CASSSAQVPETQYF | TRBJ2-5 | . | TRBV7-8
CASSPGNEQFF | TRBJ2-1 | . | TRBV4-1
CASSSPGQAEKLFF | TRBJ1-4 | . | TRBV28
CASMGVGRGLDYGYTF | TRBJ1-2 | . | TRBV27
CASSPAGGGPQYF | TRBJ2-3 | . | TRBV14
CASSDGPSGTEAFF | TRBJ1-1 | . | TRBV5-1
CASSPFGGSSYNEQFF | TRBJ2-1 | . | TRBV7-3
CASSQDTPGTSYEQYF | TRBJ2-7 | . | TRBV4-1
CASSYFSGQAIAGYTF | TRBJ1-2 | . | TRBV6-5
CASGAQWGPGELFF | TRBJ2-2 | . | TRBV5-6
CASSPTDRGLDF | TRBJ2-7 | . | TRBV7-9
CASSLFGVYEQYF | . | . | TRBV28
CASSEIVNEQFF | TRBJ2-1 | . | TRBV6-1
CASSLGQLFSNQPQHF | TRBJ1-5 | . | TRBV11-3
CASSEGRGAPDTQYF | TRBJ2-3 | . | TRBV6-4
CASSTPRTGGAPGGYTF | TRBJ1-2 | . | TRBV19
CASTKPLAGGPTDTQYF | TRBJ2-3 | . | TRBV11-3
CSVEKASGDRDYLYGYTF | TRBJ1-2 | . | TRBV29-1
CASSLELAGIYNEQFF | TRBJ2-1 | . | TRBV5-1
CASCRDSYNEQFF | TRBJ2-1 | few | TRBV27
CASSVAGGYYNEQFF | TRBJ2-1 | . | TRBV7-3
CASREGLGPSYEQYF | TRBJ2-7 | . | TRBV6-1
CASSSPQPDRVFFNQPQHF | TRBJ1-5 | . | TRBV28
CASSLEFGVDGDTQYF | TRBJ2-3 | . | TRBV5-1
CASSRRGNYNEQFF | TRBJ2-1 | . | TRBV6-6
CASSVSGGSIYNEQFF | TRBJ2-1 | . | TRBV6-1
CASRTGFDSPLHF | TRBJ1-6 | . | TRBV27
CASATLQPGQTNEKLFF | TRBJ1-4 | . | TRBV28
CASSLLVNTEAFF | TRBJ1-1 | . | TRBV28
CASSVDWGMGETQYF | TRBJ2-5 | . | TRBV9
CASSPDGGAGTVGELFF | TRBJ2-2 | . | TRBV5-4
CASSLGAYGYTF | TRBJ1-2 | . | TRBV7-9
CASSVGGAEAFF | TRBJ1-1 | . | TRBV18
CASSQGTGGQPQHF | TRBJ1-5 | . | TRBV14
CASSWGDFTEAFF | TRBJ1-1 | . | TRBV6-6
CASSQVEGLAGALADTQYF | TRBJ2-3 | . | TRBV4-2
CASSLVQGFMNTEAFF | TRBJ1-1 | . | TRBV5-5
CASREYSNQPQHF | TRBJ1-5 | few | TRBV6-1
CASSSEERTSYEQYF | TRBJ2-7 | . | TRBV13
CASSPGGNQETQYF | TRBJ2-5 | . | TRBV13
CASSLIRTDTQYF | TRBJ2-3 | . | TRBV7-3
CASVGGTEAFF | TRBJ1-1 | medium-sized | TRBV6-1
CASSSDSSSNIQYF | TRBJ2-4 | . | TRBV25-1
CASKVRETQYF | TRBJ2-5 | . | TRBV27
CASSPSPGTGVHEQYF | TRBJ2-7 | few | TRBV27
CASSLVGTANNEQFF | TRBJ2-1 | . | TRBV7-2
CASSPGQGNYGYTF | TRBJ1-2 | . | TRBV9
CASSEEGEGMDEQYF | TRBJ2-7 | . | TRBV2
CATSRDWPGGTYEQYF | TRBJ2-7 | . | TRBV15
CASSQTLMNTEAFF | TRBJ1-1 | . | TRBV4-1
CASSPYEQYF | TRBJ2-7 | . | TRBV6-6
CASSLSSGINEQFF | TRBJ2-1 | few | TRBV28